The sample holds a few counts of the clone carrying this T cell receptor (beta chain). Trimming at V came to 6 bases and at J to 1 base, leaving 6 bases not matched to a gene. The length of the CDR3 is 15 residues. Time point given: patch test 1, 2 weeks after DPC sensitization. Noted treatment: therapeutic diphenylcyclopropenone sensitization with weekly scalp DPC. In the authors' workflow: TCRs per sample had a median of approximately 88,000 and ranged from about 23,224 to 700,000. TCRdb reprocessed the RACE reads via MiXCR and lists one record per CDR3 protein. Clone size and V and J calls follow TCRdb, not the original study. The data hold roughly 180,000 distinct CDR3 sequences, with about 20% observed a single time. The sample belongs to a study of human T cells and chemical hapten exposure.

The receptor's source is a woman aged 50 to 65 with alopecia areata. Some clones in this sample may be carry-over from other donors' samples. The sequencing here drew on whole blood, taken in connection with sensitization to the hapten diphenylcyclopropenone (DPC). The V call is TRBV12-3 or TRBV12-4, the J call TRBJ1-1, with 9 bases matching TRBD1. The CDR3: CASRATGGGNTEAFF. The DNA for the CDR3 is TGTGCCAGCAGGGCCACAGGGGGCGGGAACACTGAAGCTTTCTTT.